The present entry profiles one T cell receptor beta chain with its context. Its antigen is not known. It was with 60 Vbeta and 13 Jbeta primers that the PCR ran. The data were produced by immunoSEQ multiplex PCR, yet TCRdb's version contains in-frame clones alone and is incomplete. The sample holds roughly 200,000 clones; 80% are singletons and the top ten take 0.65%. The germline gives CDR1 SGHRS, CDR2 YFSETQ. J was trimmed by 3 bases and V by 2 bases; bases with no gene match: 4. The CDR3 contains 15 residues. The data derive from a study of cytomegalovirus exposure and HLA in healthy donors. General study points: In a later analysis, 15,000 to 20,000 TCR beta sequences were associated with HLA alleles at 0.05 false discovery rate.

Specimen: PBMCs. The receptor's source is a boy between 10 and 17 years old in good health and CMV-seronegative. The chain has TRBV5-1 and TRBJ1-2; 10 bases fit TRBD1. The CDR3 here is CASSFGTGVDYGYTF. As DNA, the CDR3 is TGCGCCAGCAGCTTCGGGACAGGGGTGGACTATGGCTACACCTTC.